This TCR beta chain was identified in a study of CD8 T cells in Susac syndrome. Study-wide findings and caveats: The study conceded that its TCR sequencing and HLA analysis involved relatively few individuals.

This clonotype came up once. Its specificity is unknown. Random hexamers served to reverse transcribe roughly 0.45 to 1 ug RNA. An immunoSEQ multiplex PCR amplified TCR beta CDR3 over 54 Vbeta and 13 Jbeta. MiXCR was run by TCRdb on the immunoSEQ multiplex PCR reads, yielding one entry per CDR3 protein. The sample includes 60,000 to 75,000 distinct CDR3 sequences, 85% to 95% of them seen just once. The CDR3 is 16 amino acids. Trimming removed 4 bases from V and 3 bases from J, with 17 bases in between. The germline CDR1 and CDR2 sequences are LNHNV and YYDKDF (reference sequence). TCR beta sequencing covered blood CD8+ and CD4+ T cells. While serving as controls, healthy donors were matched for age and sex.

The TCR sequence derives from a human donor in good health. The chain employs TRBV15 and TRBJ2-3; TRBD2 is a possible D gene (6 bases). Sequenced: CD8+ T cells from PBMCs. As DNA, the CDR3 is TGTGCCACCAGCACTGAGGCGGGGTTACTTACAGATACGCAGTATTTT. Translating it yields CATSTEAGLLTDTQYF.